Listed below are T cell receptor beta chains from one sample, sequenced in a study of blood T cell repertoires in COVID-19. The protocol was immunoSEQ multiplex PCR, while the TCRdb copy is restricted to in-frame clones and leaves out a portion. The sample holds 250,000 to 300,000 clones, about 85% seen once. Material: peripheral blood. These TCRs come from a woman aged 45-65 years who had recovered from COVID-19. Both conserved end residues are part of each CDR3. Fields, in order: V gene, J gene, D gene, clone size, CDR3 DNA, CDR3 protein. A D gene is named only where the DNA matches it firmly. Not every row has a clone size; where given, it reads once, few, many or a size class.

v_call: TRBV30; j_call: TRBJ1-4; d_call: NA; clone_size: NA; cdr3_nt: TGTGCCTGGAGTGCATCAATCGGGGGGCGCGGAGAAAAACTGTTTTTT; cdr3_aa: CAWSASIGGRGEKLFF
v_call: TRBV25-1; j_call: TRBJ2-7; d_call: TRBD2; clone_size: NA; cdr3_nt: TGTGCCAGCAGTGAAACCGGGACTATCTACGAGCAGTACTTC; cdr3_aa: CASSETGTIYEQYF
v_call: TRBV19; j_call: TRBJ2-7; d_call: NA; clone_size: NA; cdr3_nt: TGTGCCAGTAGTATCAGGGCGGGGTCCTACGAGCAGTACTTC; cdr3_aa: CASSIRAGSYEQYF
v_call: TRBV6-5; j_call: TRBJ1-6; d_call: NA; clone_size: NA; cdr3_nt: TGTGCCAGCCACCCGGGGGGCAGATATAATTCACCCCTCCACTTT; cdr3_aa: CASHPGGRYNSPLHF
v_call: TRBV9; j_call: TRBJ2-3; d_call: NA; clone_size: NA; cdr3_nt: TGTGCCAGCAGCGTAGGGGTGAGGGCAGATACGCAGTATTTT; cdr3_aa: CASSVGVRADTQYF
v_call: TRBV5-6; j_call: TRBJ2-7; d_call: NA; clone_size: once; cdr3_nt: TGTGCCAGCAGCTTTTCGGGATTACCCTACGAGCAGTACTTC; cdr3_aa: CASSFSGLPYEQYF
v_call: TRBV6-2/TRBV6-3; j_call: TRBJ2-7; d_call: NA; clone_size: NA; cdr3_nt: TGTGCCAGCAGTTACCTCACAACGGAGTTAGACTACGAGCAGTACTTC; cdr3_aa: CASSYLTTELDYEQYF
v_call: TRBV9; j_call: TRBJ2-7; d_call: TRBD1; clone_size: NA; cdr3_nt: TGTGCCAGCAGCCTAGGGTGGGACAGGCCTTCTCACGAGCAGTACTTC; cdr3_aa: CASSLGWDRPSHEQYF
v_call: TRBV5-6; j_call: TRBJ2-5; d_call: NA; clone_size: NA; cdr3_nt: TGTGCCAGCAGGCCACTAGGGCGGATTCAAGAGACCCAGTACTTC; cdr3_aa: CASRPLGRIQETQYF
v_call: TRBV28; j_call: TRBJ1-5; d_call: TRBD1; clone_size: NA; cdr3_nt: TGTGCCAGCAGTTCCCACAGGGGTAGCAATCAGCCCCAGCATTTT; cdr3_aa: CASSSHRGSNQPQHF
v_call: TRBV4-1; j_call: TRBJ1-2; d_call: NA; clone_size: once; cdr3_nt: TGCGCCAGCAGCCAAGTCGGAGGACAGGGCTACACCTTC; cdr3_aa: CASSQVGGQGYTF
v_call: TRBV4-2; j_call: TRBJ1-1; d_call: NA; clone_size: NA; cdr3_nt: TGTGCCAGCAGCCCCCGTAGGGGGAACACTGAAGCTTTCTTT; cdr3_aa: CASSPRRGNTEAFF
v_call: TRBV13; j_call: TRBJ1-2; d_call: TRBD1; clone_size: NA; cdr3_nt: TGTGCCAGCAGCAGGACCGGGACAGGTCGGGATGGCTACACCTTC; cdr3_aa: CASSRTGTGRDGYTF
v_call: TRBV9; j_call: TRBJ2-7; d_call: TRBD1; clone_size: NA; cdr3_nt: TGTGCCAGCAGCGTACAGGACAGGGGACGGCTGGGCGAGCAGTACTTC; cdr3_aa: CASSVQDRGRLGEQYF
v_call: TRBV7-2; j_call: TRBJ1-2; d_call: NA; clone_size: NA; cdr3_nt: TGTGCCAGCAGCTTAGTCGCCAGGGCGCATGGCTACACCTTC; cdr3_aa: CASSLVARAHGYTF
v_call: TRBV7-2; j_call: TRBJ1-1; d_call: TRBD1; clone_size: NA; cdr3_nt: TGTGCCAGCAGCCTAAGGGGACAGTCGATCATGAACACTGAAGCTTTCTTT; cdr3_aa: CASSLRGQSIMNTEAFF
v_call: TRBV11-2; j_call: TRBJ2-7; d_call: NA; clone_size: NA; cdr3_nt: TGTGCCAGCAGCTTAAGCAGGGGAGCCTACGAGCAGTACTTC; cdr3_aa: CASSLSRGAYEQYF
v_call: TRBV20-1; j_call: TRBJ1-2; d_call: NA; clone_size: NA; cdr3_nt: TGCAGTGCTAGTGGGGGGAGGAACTATGGCTACACCTTC; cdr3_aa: CSASGGRNYGYTF
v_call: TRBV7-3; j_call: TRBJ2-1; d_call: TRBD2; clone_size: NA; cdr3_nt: TGTGCCAGCAGCTCCGGGACTAGCGGGGCCTCGGTGAATGAGCAGTTCTTC; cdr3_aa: CASSSGTSGASVNEQFF
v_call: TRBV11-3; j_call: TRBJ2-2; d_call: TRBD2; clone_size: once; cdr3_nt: TGTGCCAGCAGCTTAAAAGCGGGAGGAGGGACCGGGGAGCTGTTTTTT; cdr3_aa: CASSLKAGGGTGELFF
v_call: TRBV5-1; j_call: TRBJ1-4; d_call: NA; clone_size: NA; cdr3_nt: TGCGCCAGCAGCCACGGACAGCAGAATGAAAAACTGTTTTTT; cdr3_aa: CASSHGQQNEKLFF
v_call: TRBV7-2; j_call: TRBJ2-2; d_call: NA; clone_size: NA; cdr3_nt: TGTGCCAGCCTAGGATCCAGGGGAGAGACAGGAAACACCGGGGAGCTGTTTTTT; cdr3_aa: CASLGSRGETGNTGELFF
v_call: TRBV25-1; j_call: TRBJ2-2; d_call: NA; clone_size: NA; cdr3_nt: TGTGCCAGCAATGGGCAAAGCTACACCGGGGAGCTGTTTTTT; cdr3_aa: CASNGQSYTGELFF
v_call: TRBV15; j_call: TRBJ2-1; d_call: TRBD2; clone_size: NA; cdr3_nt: TGTGCCACCAGCGGAGCGGGAGGGTACAATGAGCAGTTCTTC; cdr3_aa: CATSGAGGYNEQFF
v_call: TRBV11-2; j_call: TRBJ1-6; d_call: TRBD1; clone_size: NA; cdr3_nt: TGTGCCAGCAGCTTCCGGGACAGGGGTAATTCACCCCTCCACTTT; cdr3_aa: CASSFRDRGNSPLHF
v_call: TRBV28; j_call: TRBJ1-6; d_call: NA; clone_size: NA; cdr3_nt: TGTGCCAGCGTAGGACAGCTCTATAATTCACCCCTCCACTTT; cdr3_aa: CASVGQLYNSPLHF
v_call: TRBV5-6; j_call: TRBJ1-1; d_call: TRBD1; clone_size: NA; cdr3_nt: TGTGCCAGCACACAGGGGGCGAACACTGAAGCTTTCTTT; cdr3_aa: CASTQGANTEAFF
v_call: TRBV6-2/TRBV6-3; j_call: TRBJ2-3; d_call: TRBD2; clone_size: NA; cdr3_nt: TGTGCCAGCAGTTACGGCGTAGCGGGGGGCCGGGCGGATACGCAGTATTTT; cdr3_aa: CASSYGVAGGRADTQYF
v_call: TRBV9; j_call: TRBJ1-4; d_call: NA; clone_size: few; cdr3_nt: TGTGCCAGCAGCAGGGGGACGGAGGAAAAACTGTTTTTT; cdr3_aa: CASSRGTEEKLFF